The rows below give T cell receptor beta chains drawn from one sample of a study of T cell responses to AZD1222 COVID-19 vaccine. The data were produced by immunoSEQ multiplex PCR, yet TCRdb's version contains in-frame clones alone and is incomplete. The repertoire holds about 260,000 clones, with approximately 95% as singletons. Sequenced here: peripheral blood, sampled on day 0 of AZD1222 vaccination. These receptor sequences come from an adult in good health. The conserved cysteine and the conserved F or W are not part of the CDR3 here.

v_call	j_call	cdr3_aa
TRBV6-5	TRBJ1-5	ASSDWGGNQPQH
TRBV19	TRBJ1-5	ASSIWGPTAQTTGSNPQPQH
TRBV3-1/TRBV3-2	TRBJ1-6	ASSQGAGGFNSPLH
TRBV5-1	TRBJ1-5	ASSSTTGGNQPQH
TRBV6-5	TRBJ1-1	ASGTGWTEAF
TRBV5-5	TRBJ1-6	ASSRIGGNSPLH
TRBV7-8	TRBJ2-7	ASRRGLEQY
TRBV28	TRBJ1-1	ASSLSAGNTEAF
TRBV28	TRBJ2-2	ASSPPSGRGIGELF
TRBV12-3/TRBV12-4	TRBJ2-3	ASSSARYTQY
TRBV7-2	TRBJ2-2	ASSSGRGAGELF
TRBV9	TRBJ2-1	ASSVGDGTALSKDEQF
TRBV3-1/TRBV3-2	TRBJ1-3	ASSPAGERDSGNTIY